One and the same sample provided the 10 T cell receptor beta chains below, sequenced in a study of cytomegalovirus exposure and HLA in healthy donors. A multiplex PCR was run with 60 Vbeta primers and 13 Jbeta primers. Clones were sequenced by immunoSEQ multiplex PCR, and TCRdb holds only the in-frame ones, with some missing. The data contain 200,000 to 250,000 clones, approximately 79% of them seen just once; the ten biggest clones take up less than 2%. Source material: PBMCs. These receptors came from a man between 45 and 60 years old in good health and CMV-seronegative.

V gene TRBV5-1 combines with J gene TRBJ2-6; TRBD1 is a possible D gene (5 bases). Germline values: CDR1 SGHRS, CDR2 YFSETQ. With 4 bases removed from V and 4 bases from J, the gap between germline ends came to 18 bases. The CDR3 runs to 17 residues. CDR3 sequence reads: CASSGTNRFVGANVLTF. In DNA, the CDR3 is TGCGCCAGCAGCGGAACGAACAGGTTTGTCGGGGCCAACGTCCTGACTTTC.

This clone was picked up one time. The chain links TRBV30 to TRBJ1-6, with 9 bases matching TRBD1. The trim removed 1 base at V and 4 bases at J, leaving 8 bases unmatched. Germline values: CDR1 GTSNPN, CDR2 SVGIG (reference sequence). This CDR3 spans 17 amino acids. The CDR3 DNA reads as TGTGCCTGGAGTGAAGGGGACAGGGAATTGTATAATTCACCCCTCCACTTT. Its protein product is CAWSEGDRELYNSPLHF.

This clone was detected only once. The sample carries other DNA sequences with the same CDR3. CDR3 region: CASSLDGHSGNTIYF. In nucleotides, the CDR3 is TGCGCCAGCAGCTTGGATGGACACTCTGGAAACACCATATATTTT. The chain has TRBV5-1 and TRBJ1-3; tentative D call: TRBD1 (5 bases). The CDR3 is made up of 15 amino acids. The germline V and J ends were trimmed by 0 bases and 0 bases, with 7 bases remaining between them. Germline V gene data show CDR1 as SGHRS and CDR2 as YFSETQ.

V and J are TRBV7-9 and TRBJ2-2; the match to TRBD1 covers 10 bases. Unmatched junction bases numbered 6, after V lost 4 bases and J lost 4 bases. Per germline, CDR1 SEHNR and CDR2 FQNEAQ (reference sequence). The CDR3 covers 16 residues. CDR3 bases: TGTGCCAGCAGCTCACGAGACAGGGGGCCCACCGGGGAGCTGTTTTTT. Its translation is CASSSRDRGPTGELFF.

The CDR3 bases are TGTGCCAGCTCACCAGGGCCTGGAAACACCATATATTTT. The encoded protein is CASSPGPGNTIYF. The chain links TRBV18 to TRBJ1-3, with D hard to call. V lost 2 bases and J 2 bases, leaving 4 bases between the germline ends. The germline gives CDR1 KGHSH, CDR2 LQKENI. This CDR3 is built from 13 residues.

The chain has TRBV6-6 and TRBJ1-5; D is possibly TRBD1 (5 bases). The V gene lost 8 bases and the J gene lost 3 bases, with 17 bases spanning the gap. CDR3 length: 15 amino acids. Germline V gene sequence: CDR1 MNHNY, CDR2 SVGAGI (reference sequence). The CDR3 bases are TGTGCCAGCCTTCTGACGGGGGAGGTCAATCAGCCCCAGCATTTT. It specifies CASLLTGEVNQPQHF.

The chain couples TRBV25-1 to TRBJ1-4, with D possibly TRBD1 on 6 matching bases. The CDR3 is made up of 14 amino acids. The V and J ends lost 5 bases and 8 bases respectively, with 15 bases between them. CDR1 and CDR2 (germline): MGHDK, SYGVNS. The CDR3 coding sequence is TGTGCCAGCAGTTACGGGTCAGGGGAAGAAAAACTGTTTTTT. It specifies CASSYGSGEEKLFF.

This rearrangement joins TRBV4-2 to TRBJ2-3; TRBD2 aligns across 7 bases. Germline CDR1 reads LGHNA; CDR2 reads YNFKEQ. After removal of 0 bases from V and 0 bases from J, the junction contained 6 bases not matched to a gene. CDR3 length equals 17 residues. CDR3 amino acids: CASSQEASGVSTDTQYF. In DNA, the CDR3 is TGTGCCAGCAGCCAAGAAGCCAGCGGGGTTAGCACAGATACGCAGTATTTT.

For this clone: The sample holds other DNA sequences that translate to the same CDR3. The chain recombines TRBV28 with TRBJ1-5, with D unclear. Germline CDR1 reads MDHEN; CDR2 reads SYDVKM. The CDR3 has 10 residues. Trimming cost V 6 bases and J 9 bases, with 6 bases left between them. CDR3 nucleotide sequence: TGTGCCAGCAGCTTTCGGCCCCAGCATTTT. This translates into CASSFRPQHF. The variable domain in full, with the rest retrieved from reference TRBV28 and TRBJ1-5, is DVKVTQSSRYLVKRTGEKVFLECVQDMDHENMFWYRQDPGLGLRLIYFSYDVKMKEKGDIPEGYSVSREKKERFSLILESASTNQTSMYLCASSFRPQHFGDGTRLSIL.

V usage is TRBV11-3 and J usage is TRBJ2-1; 7 bases align to TRBD1. With V trimmed by 4 bases and J by 9 bases, 3 bases remained unmatched. The CDR3 length is 12 residues. Per the germline V gene, CDR1 is SGHNT and CDR2 is YENEEA. CDR3 loop: CASSSGGTEQFF. The CDR3 nucleotides read TGTGCCAGCAGCTCAGGGGGTACTGAGCAGTTCTTC.